A selection of T cell receptor beta chains follows, all from one sample in a study of T cells in Graves' hyperthyroidism and ophthalmopathy. TCRdb re-analysed the multiplex PCR reads in MiXCR, keeping a single row per CDR3 protein. This table has approximately 400,000 distinct CDR3 sequences, 11% to 15% appearing once. The specimen was blood. The origin of the receptors is a man aged 45 to 65 with Graves' ophthalmopathy. Both conserved end residues are part of each CDR3. The D gene is left open where the match is weak. Clone size is given for some rows only: seen once, a few or many times, or a class if the clone is expanded.

CDR3 protein | CDR3 DNA | V gene | clone size | J gene | D gene
CASSLFPGGRGWETQYF | TGTGCCAGCAGTTTATTCCCGGGCGGGAGAGGCTGGGAGACCCAGTACTTC | TRBV12-3/TRBV12-4 | many | TRBJ2-5 | TRBD2
CASSWIAEDQETQYF | TGTGCCAGCAGTTGGATTGCGGAAGACCAAGAGACCCAGTACTTC | TRBV6-2/TRBV6-3 | - | TRBJ2-5 | -
CASSLIWAGGVSYEQYF | TGTGCCAGCAGCTTAATCTGGGCGGGAGGGGTCTCCTACGAGCAGTACTTC | TRBV11-2 | - | TRBJ2-7 | TRBD2
CSARDVRDSYEQYF | TGCAGTGCTAGAGATGTGCGGGATTCCTACGAGCAGTACTTC | TRBV20-1 | many | TRBJ2-7 | -
CASSLEPSNTEAFF | TGCGCCAGCAGCCTTGAACCTTCGAACACTGAAGCTTTCTTT | TRBV4-3 | - | TRBJ1-1 | -
CASRRGGGSYEQYF | TGTGCCAGCAGACGAGGCGGCGGGAGCTACGAGCAGTACTTC | TRBV13 | many | TRBJ2-7 | TRBD2
CASSYSALAAYEQYF | TGTGCCAGCAGTTACTCGGCACTAGCGGCATACGAGCAGTACTTC | TRBV6-6 | many | TRBJ2-7 | TRBD2
CSARVRTSGSKLFNEQFF | TGCAGTGCTAGAGTTCGGACTAGCGGGAGTAAATTGTTCAATGAGCAGTTCTTC | TRBV20-1 | many | TRBJ2-1 | TRBD2
CSVDETGNYGYTF | TGCAGCGTTGATGAGACAGGCAACTATGGCTACACCTTC | TRBV29-1 | few | TRBJ1-2 | -
CASSSRGNTIYF | TGTGCCAGCAGCTCCCGTGGAAACACCATATATTTT | TRBV3-1 | many | TRBJ1-3 | -
CASSLVGTSGRAAEQFF | TGTGCCAGCAGTTTAGTGGGGACTAGCGGGAGGGCCGCTGAGCAGTTCTTC | TRBV12-3/TRBV12-4 | few | TRBJ2-1 | TRBD2
CASSDGGGSNQPQHF | TGTGCCAGCAGTGATGGGGGTGGTAGCAATCAGCCCCAGCATTTT | TRBV6-1 | - | TRBJ1-5 | -
CASSRDYNEQFF | TGTGCCAGCAGTAGAGACTACAATGAGCAGTTCTTC | TRBV19 | many | TRBJ2-1 | -
CASSSSLELAKNIQYF | TGTGCCAGCAGTTCATCTCTGGAACTAGCCAAAAACATTCAGTACTTC | TRBV7-9 | many | TRBJ2-4 | -
CASIGGGSYEQYF | TGTGCCAGCATTGGTGGAGGCTCCTACGAGCAGTACTTC | TRBV12-3/TRBV12-4 | - | TRBJ2-7 | -
CASHHRGGGYTF | TGTGCCAGCCATCATCGGGGGGGAGGCTACACCTTC | TRBV28 | - | TRBJ1-2 | -
CASSPPGGRLETQYF | TGCGCCAGCAGCCCCCCGGGAGGCAGGTTGGAGACCCAGTACTTC | TRBV10-1 | - | TRBJ2-5 | TRBD2
CASSRGQGYEQFF | TGTGCCAGCAGCAGAGGACAGGGATATGAGCAGTTCTTC | TRBV11-3 | once | TRBJ2-1 | TRBD1
CASSLDPGTFFTF | TGTGCCAGCAGCTTAGATCCCGGGACATTTTTCACCTTC | TRBV7-9 | few | TRBJ1-2 | -
CAGRGWPYNEQFF | TGTGCGGGGCGTGGGTGGCCCTACAATGAGCAGTTCTTC | TRBV6-2/TRBV6-3 | - | TRBJ2-1 | -
CASSVTTGRLYEQYF | TGTGCCAGCAGCGTCACGACAGGGCGACTCTACGAGCAGTACTTC | TRBV11-1 | many | TRBJ2-7 | TRBD1
CASSPPDRGRRNTEAFF | TGTGCTAGCTCACCACCCGACAGGGGGAGGAGGAACACTGAAGCTTTCTTT | TRBV18 | many | TRBJ1-1 | TRBD1
CASSIGHTNEKLFF | TGTGCCAGTAGTATAGGTCACACAAATGAAAAACTGTTTTTT | TRBV19 | - | TRBJ1-4 | -
CASSPTVGGTNEKLFF | TGTGCCAGCAGCCCTACAGTTGGGGGTACTAATGAAAAACTGTTTTTT | TRBV7-8 | - | TRBJ1-4 | -
CASSFETFQPQHF | TGTGCCAGCAGCTTTGAAACGTTTCAGCCCCAGCATTTT | TRBV7-2 | many | TRBJ1-5 | -
CASSLGPQGRQEAQYF | TGCGCCAGCAGCTTGGGGCCGCAGGGTCGGCAAGAGGCCCAGTACTTC | TRBV5-1 | few | TRBJ2-5 | -
CASSDWDKHYEQYF | TGTGCCAGCAGCGACTGGGACAAGCATTACGAGCAGTACTTC | TRBV14 | - | TRBJ2-7 | -
CSASPLSGGLGSNQPQHF | TGCAGTGCTTCCCCCCTCTCAGGGGGCCTGGGTAGCAATCAGCCCCAGCATTTT | TRBV20-1 | few | TRBJ1-5 | TRBD1
CASSVADDGRPTDTQYF | TGTGCCAGCAGCGTGGCCGACGACGGACGACCGACAGATACGCAGTATTTT | TRBV9 | few | TRBJ2-3 | -
CASSISTSGSTDTQYF | TGTGCCAGCAGTATCTCTACTAGCGGAAGCACAGATACGCAGTATTTT | TRBV6-1 | many | TRBJ2-3 | TRBD2
CASTRTGVTYEQYF | TGTGCCAGCACCCGGACAGGGGTGACCTACGAGCAGTACTTC | TRBV6-1 | - | TRBJ2-7 | TRBD1
CSAGEIAGAYEQYF | TGCAGTGCTGGAGAGATAGCGGGAGCTTACGAGCAGTACTTC | TRBV20-1 | few | TRBJ2-7 | TRBD2
CSASGGTGQDEKLFF | TGCAGTGCTAGTGGAGGGACAGGACAGGATGAAAAACTGTTTTTT | TRBV20-1 | many | TRBJ1-4 | TRBD1
CASSNLISGSSYNEQFF | TGTGCCAGTAGCAACCTAATAAGCGGAAGCTCCTACAATGAGCAGTTCTTC | TRBV19 | many | TRBJ2-1 | -
CASSFSDRGSAEAFF | TGTGCCAGCAGCTTCTCGGACAGGGGGTCCGCTGAAGCTTTCTTT | TRBV7-8 | many | TRBJ1-1 | TRBD1
CASSQDWARGSVCVLDIQYF | TGTGCCAGCAGCCAAGATTGGGCAAGGGGGTCGGTTTGTGTTCTTGACATTCAGTACTTC | TRBV3-1 | many | TRBJ2-4 | -
CASSRNRGSSYNSPLHF | TGTGCCAGCAGCCGCAATAGAGGGAGCTCCTATAATTCACCCCTCCACTTT | TRBV3-1 | - | TRBJ1-6 | -
CAISEYDKEAFF | TGTGCCATCAGTGAGTATGATAAAGAAGCTTTCTTT | TRBV10-3 | - | TRBJ1-1 | -
CAWSGNEQYF | TGTGCCTGGAGTGGCAACGAGCAGTACTTC | TRBV30 | many | TRBJ2-7 | -
CASSTPAHNDSEQYF | TGTGCCAGCAGCACCCCGGCGCACAACGACTCTGAGCAGTACTTC | TRBV7-2 | - | TRBJ2-7 | -
CATSDPGLGRGDTQYF | TGTGCCACCAGTGACCCCGGACTAGGTCGGGGAGATACGCAGTATTTT | TRBV24-1 | - | TRBJ2-3 | TRBD2
CATSARDRGSTDTQYF | TGTGCCACCAGTGCACGGGACAGGGGTAGCACAGATACGCAGTATTTT | TRBV24-1 | - | TRBJ2-3 | TRBD1
CASSYGGLEYNEQFF | TGTGCCAGCAGTTACGGGGGGCTAGAGTACAATGAGCAGTTCTTC | TRBV6-5 | few | TRBJ2-1 | -
CASTLDRGKETQYF | TGTGCCAGTACTCTTGACAGAGGGAAAGAGACCCAGTACTTC | TRBV2 | many | TRBJ2-5 | -
CSARDPDLPTYNEQFF | TGCAGTGCTAGAGATCCGGATCTTCCGACCTACAATGAGCAGTTCTTC | TRBV20-1 | few | TRBJ2-1 | -
CASRDKGFVGKLFF | TGTGCCAGCAGGGACAAGGGATTCGTGGGAAAACTGTTTTTT | TRBV6-1 | many | TRBJ1-4 | -
CASSLSQGANTEAFF | TGTGCCAGCAGCTTATCACAGGGGGCGAACACTGAAGCTTTCTTT | TRBV7-9 | many | TRBJ1-1 | TRBD1
CASSPGQGAGGSYNEQFF | TGTGCCAGCAGCCCCGGACAGGGGGCTGGGGGCTCCTACAATGAGCAGTTCTTC | TRBV12-3/TRBV12-4 | many | TRBJ2-1 | TRBD1
CASRRQGEEKLFF | TGTGCCAGCAGAAGACAGGGTGAGGAAAAACTGTTTTTT | TRBV12-3/TRBV12-4 | few | TRBJ1-4 | TRBD1
CASRETPKYSNRVTEAFF | TGTGCCAGCCGAGAGACGCCCAAATATTCAAACAGGGTCACTGAAGCTTTCTTT | TRBV6-1 | many | TRBJ1-1 | -
CASKVEGRGSGELFF | TGCGCCAGCAAGGTGGAGGGAAGAGGATCCGGGGAGCTGTTTTTT | TRBV5-1 | many | TRBJ2-2 | -
CASSMWGSDNSPLHF | TGTGCCAGTAGTATGTGGGGGTCGGATAATTCACCCCTCCACTTT | TRBV19 | - | TRBJ1-6 | -
CASSIRTGSNEQFF | TGTGCCAGTAGTATCAGGACAGGGTCCAATGAGCAGTTCTTC | TRBV19 | - | TRBJ2-1 | TRBD1
CASSYQTASTDTQYF | TGTGCCAGCAGCTATCAGACCGCTAGCACAGATACGCAGTATTTT | TRBV28 | many | TRBJ2-3 | -
CASSPRAKQGSNIQYF | TGTGCCAGCAGCCCGAGAGCCAAACAGGGTTCGAACATTCAGTACTTC | TRBV11-2 | - | TRBJ2-4 | -